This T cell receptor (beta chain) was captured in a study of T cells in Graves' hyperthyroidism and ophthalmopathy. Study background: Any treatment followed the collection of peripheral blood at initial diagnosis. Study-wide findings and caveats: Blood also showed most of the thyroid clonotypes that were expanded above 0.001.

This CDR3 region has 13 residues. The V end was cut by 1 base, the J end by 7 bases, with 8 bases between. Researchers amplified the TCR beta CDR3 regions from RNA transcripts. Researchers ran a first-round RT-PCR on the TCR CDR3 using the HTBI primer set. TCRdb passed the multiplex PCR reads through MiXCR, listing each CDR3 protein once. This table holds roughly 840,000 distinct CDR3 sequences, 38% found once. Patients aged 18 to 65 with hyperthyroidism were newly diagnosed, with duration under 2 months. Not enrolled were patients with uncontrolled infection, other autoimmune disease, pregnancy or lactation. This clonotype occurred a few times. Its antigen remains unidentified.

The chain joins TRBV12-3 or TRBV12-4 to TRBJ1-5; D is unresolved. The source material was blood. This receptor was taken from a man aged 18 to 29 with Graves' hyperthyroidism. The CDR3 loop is CASSLVHDQPQHF. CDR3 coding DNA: TGTGCCAGCAGTTTAGTCCACGACCAGCCCCAGCATTTT.